The sequence of this T cell receptor (beta chain) was determined in a study of T-cell memory formation after mild COVID-19. Study-wide context: Largely, the TCR clusters proved donor specific. Study results and caveats: Cross-reactive memory appears to have joined, as suggested by some responding clones showing up in pre-infection memory. A second wave expanding day 15 to 37 was CD4+-biased; contracting clones were balanced.

The 5'RACE method, run with constant-segment primers, produced TCR alpha and TCR beta cDNA libraries (carrying sample barcodes and UMIs). TCRdb reanalysed the 5' RACE reads using MiXCR and keeps one entry per CDR3 protein. The table lists about 350,000 distinct CDR3 sequences, roughly 15% of them singletons. V dropped 2 bases and J dropped 7 bases, with 15 bases sitting between them. The CDR3 consists of 16 residues. Germline-derived CDR1 and CDR2 are MDHEN and SYDVKM. As for this clonotype: The antigen remains unidentified.

The receptor was derived from a man younger than 35 who had mild COVID-19 (a few samples of this study predate the infection). Cell type and time point are not known. The V gene is TRBV28, the J gene TRBJ1-6; no definite D call. Sequencing was done on a sample of PBMCs or a T cell subset sorted from them (not recorded which). The CDR3 is CASSLVGNTRNSPLHF. The CDR3 region has the DNA TGTGCCAGCAGTTTAGTCGGAAACACGCGGAATTCACCCCTCCACTTT.